In its sample, the clone carrying this T cell receptor beta chain was seen many times. V was clipped by 0 bases and J by 4 bases, with 19 bases between them. The germline gives CDR1 SGDLS, CDR2 YYNGEE. This CDR3 is built from 18 residues. The data derive from a study of low-dose radiotherapy and immunotherapy resistance in tumors. Study-level information: Cohort 2, a group dosed every two weeks at 1 Gy per fraction, received 13 Gy in total over 26 weeks.

Sample time point: after trial treatment. Sample treatment: LDRT plus nivolumab, ipilimumab, low-dose cyclophosphamide and aspirin (RACIN trial). TRAV- and TRBV-specific primers were used for first-strand cDNA, which covered alpha and beta chains. Using a constant-region primer together with a V-primer adapter, TCRs were subjected to 20 PCR cycles of amplification. In TCRdb, the reads were re-called with MiXCR into one record per CDR3 protein. This table holds roughly 90,000 distinct CDR3 sequences, 20% to 25% found once. The V gene is TRBV9, the J gene TRBJ2-2; possibly TRBD1 for D (5 bases). The TCR comes from a female donor with ovarian cancer. Specimen: PBMCs, collected after low-dose radiotherapy plus immunotherapy. DNA of the CDR3: TGTGCCAGCAGCGTAGTACAGGACCTTCGAGTCCCCACCGGGGAGCTGTTTTTT. This codes for CASSVVQDLRVPTGELFF.